The following is a T cell receptor beta chain sequence with its context. Its antigen is not identified. Some clones are missing from TCRdb's copy, which holds only in-frame ones; the method was immunoSEQ multiplex PCR. The repertoire holds around 1,000,000 clones, with 70% to 80% as singletons. The source of the sample is a study of shared clonotypes between healthy human individuals. Study-level points and caveats: Non-shared clonotypes had lower generation probabilities than clonotypes shared by all four sorted-subset donors.

Germline V gene data show CDR1 as SGHTA and CDR2 as FQGTGA. CDR3 length equals 15 residues. V was shortened by 5 bases and J by 1 base, with 11 bases between the two germline ends. The TCR was taken from a man aged 18 to 30 in good health. Some clones in this sample may be carry-over from other donors' samples. Input material: memory CD4+ T cells from PBMCs. The sample's subset: CD45RA-negative fraction. The rearrangement joins TRBV7-3 to TRBJ2-2; possible D gene TRBD1, 6 bases. The CDR3 is CASSPSGQNTGELFF. The CDR3 DNA reads as TGTGCCAGCAGCCCATCGGGACAGAACACCGGGGAGCTGTTTTTT.